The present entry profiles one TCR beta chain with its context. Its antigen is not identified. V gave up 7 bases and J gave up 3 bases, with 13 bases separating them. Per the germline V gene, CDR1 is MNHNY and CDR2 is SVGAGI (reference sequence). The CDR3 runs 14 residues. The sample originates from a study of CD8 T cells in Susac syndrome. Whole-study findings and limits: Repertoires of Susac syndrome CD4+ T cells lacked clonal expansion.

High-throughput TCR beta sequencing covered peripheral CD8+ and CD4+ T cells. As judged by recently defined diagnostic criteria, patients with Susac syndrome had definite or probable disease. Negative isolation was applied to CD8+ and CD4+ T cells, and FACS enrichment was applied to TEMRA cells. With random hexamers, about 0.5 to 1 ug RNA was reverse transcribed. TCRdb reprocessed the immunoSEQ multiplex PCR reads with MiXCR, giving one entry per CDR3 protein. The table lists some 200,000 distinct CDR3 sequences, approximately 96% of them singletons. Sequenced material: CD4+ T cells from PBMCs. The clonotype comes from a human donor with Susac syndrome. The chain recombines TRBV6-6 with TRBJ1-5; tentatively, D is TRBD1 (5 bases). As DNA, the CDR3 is TGTGCCAGCATCGACGAGGGGTTCAATCAGCCCCAGCATTTT. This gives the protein CASIDEGFNQPQHF.